This T cell receptor beta chain was obtained from a study of T cell responses to AZD1222 COVID-19 vaccine. With regard to this clone: Its antigen is still unknown.

TCRdb's copy holds only in-frame clones and misses some; the assay was immunoSEQ multiplex PCR. The sample comprises over 150,000 clones, approximately 92% of which are singletons, and approximately 0.98% rests with the top ten. The V end was cut by 11 bases, the J end by 7 bases, with 20 bases between. CDR3 length equals 13 residues. Germline V gene lookup returns CDR1 LGHDT and CDR2 YNNKEL (reference sequence). Findings and limits, study-wide: Clonal diversity was possibly underestimated; the donors were predominantly white British and more often female.

Source: peripheral blood, taken 28 days after the second dose of the MenACWY control vaccine. The origin of this receptor is an adult who received the MenACWY meningococcal vaccine as a control. V and J are TRBV3-1 (or the pseudogene TRBV3-2) and TRBJ1-2; the D gene is possibly TRBD1 (6 bases). The CDR3 region is CASSARGGGGYTF. As DNA, the CDR3 is TGTGCCTCTTCGGCCCGGGGAGGGGGTGGCTACACCTTC.